Following are 9 T cell receptor beta chains from one sample sequenced in a study of blood T cell repertoires in COVID-19. The method was immunoSEQ multiplex PCR; TCRdb's version includes in-frame clones alone and lacks a portion of them. The data show 110,000 to 150,000 clones, with roughly 80% seen just once and around 8% held by the top ten. Sequences were obtained from peripheral blood. Source of these receptors: a human donor in a cohort sampled during active COVID-19.

This rearrangement joins TRBV18 to TRBJ1-1; TRBD1 matches 7 bases. CDR1 KGHSH and CDR2 LQKENI come from the germline V gene. The CDR3 is 13 residues long. Trimming cost V 5 bases and J 5 bases; bases outside gene matches: 5. This chain's CDR3 is CASSTTGVTEAFF. The CDR3 bases are TGTGCCAGCTCAACTACAGGGGTGACTGAAGCTTTCTTT.

V is TRBV6-6 and J is TRBJ2-1, with TRBD2 identical over 9 bases. Germline V lookup: CDR1 MNHNY, CDR2 SVGAGI (reference sequence). With 2 bases clipped from V and 10 bases from J, the junction kept 9 bases outside the gene matches. CDR3 length: 15 amino acids. This CDR3 reads CASSYRASGAAEQFF. CDR3 in DNA: TGTGCCAGCAGTTACCGAGCTAGCGGGGCGGCGGAGCAGTTCTTC.

The genes are TRBV5-6 and TRBJ2-7; D remains unclear. There are 13 residues in the CDR3. Trimming left V 1 base short and J 2 bases short, with 7 bases between. Per the germline V gene, CDR1 is SGHDT and CDR2 is YYEEEE. DNA of the CDR3: TGTGCCAGCAGCTTGTCAGAACCCTACGAGCAGTACTTC. It translates to CASSLSEPYEQYF. Based on the CDR3 plus reference TRBV5-6 and TRBJ2-7, the full variable domain is DAGVTQSPTHLIKTRGQQVTLRCSPKSGHDTVSWYQQALGQGPQFIFQYYEEEERQRGNFPDRFSGHQFPNYSSELNVNALLLGDSALYLCASSLSEPYEQYFGPGTRLTVT.

The J gene is TRBJ2-5, the V gene TRBV3-1 (or the pseudogene TRBV3-2); possible D gene TRBD1, 7 bases. CDR3 length: 14 amino acids. The ends were cut back, 1 base at V and 7 bases at J, with 13 bases in the middle. Looked up from germline, CDR1 is LGHDT and CDR2 is YNNKEL (reference sequence). The CDR3 loop reads CASSQGRGQATQYF. DNA of the CDR3: TGTGCCAGCAGCCAAGGGAGGGGGCAGGCGACCCAGTACTTC.

The table lists this clone with a count of one. The chain carries TRBV21-1 and TRBJ2-1; the table's D call TRBD1 went unverified against the DNA. TRBV21-1 is deemed a pseudogene. The CDR3 spans 15 residues. Here the CDR3 reads CASSKGDNSYNEQFF. In nucleotides, the CDR3 is TGTGCCAGCAGCAAAGGGGACAACTCCTACAATGAGCAGTTCTTC.

To note about this clone: Other DNA variants within this sample encode the same CDR3. J is TRBJ2-5 and V is TRBV4-2, with 9 bases that match TRBD2. Per the germline V gene, CDR1 is LGHNA and CDR2 is YNFKEQ. The CDR3 runs 16 residues. V was pared by 0 bases and J by 5 bases, with 7 bases of the junction left unmatched. CDR3 sequence: CASSQEGGGARETQYF. In DNA form, the CDR3 reads TGTGCCAGCAGCCAAGAAGGCGGGGGGGCCAGGGAGACCCAGTACTTC.

The chain has TRBV6-5 and TRBJ2-2; 11 bases map to TRBD1. CDR3 length equals 16 residues. Germline V gene sequence: CDR1 MNHEY, CDR2 SVGAGI. With 2 bases clipped from V and 9 bases from J, the junction kept 8 bases outside the gene matches. CDR3 sequence: CASSYLGQGAARELFF. The CDR3 DNA reads TGTGCCAGCAGTTACCTAGGACAGGGGGCCGCCCGGGAGCTGTTTTTT.

This chain connects TRBV7-2 to TRBJ2-2; 7 positions match TRBD2. The junction had 6 bases not matched to a gene; V was cut back by 3 bases and J by 5 bases. Germline values: CDR1 SGHTA, CDR2 FQGNSA. The CDR3 loop spans 15 amino acids. CDR3 nucleotide sequence: TGTGCCAGCAGCTTCGGAGCGGGGAGAACCGGGGAGCTGTTTTTT. Translation gives CASSFGAGRTGELFF. The entire variable domain, with the rest obtained from reference TRBV7-2 and TRBJ2-2, is as follows: GAGVSQSPSNKVTEKGKDVELRCDPISGHTALYWYRQSLGQGLEFLIYFQGNSAPDKSGLPSDRFSAERTGGSVSTLTIQRTQQEDSAVYLCASSFGAGRTGELFFGEGSRLTVL.

The genes are TRBV6-5 and TRBJ1-6; D uncertain. Germline assignment: CDR1 MNHEY and CDR2 SVGAGI. This CDR3 has 12 residues. V lost 7 bases to trimming and J lost 8 bases, with 9 bases between them. The CDR3 sequence: CASISGYSPLHF. CDR3 in DNA: TGTGCCAGCATTTCAGGCTATTCACCCCTCCACTTT.